This T cell receptor beta chain derives from a study of cytomegalovirus exposure and HLA in healthy donors. Findings of the study overall: Overall, around 150 TCR beta chains were annotated as cytomegalovirus-associated.

Method: immunoSEQ multiplex PCR; TCRdb's copy keeps in-frame clones and lacks some. The profile shows under 200,000 clones, less than 90% of them singletons. The length of the CDR3 is 14 residues. The V and J ends lost 4 bases and 4 bases, in that order; junction bases with no gene match: 4. Germline CDR1 and CDR2: MGHRA and YSYEKL. Comment on this clone: What it recognizes is unknown.

The sequence derives from a young woman in good health and CMV-seronegative. The rearrangement uses TRBV4-1 and TRBJ2-7; 10 bases match TRBD1. Sequencing used PBMCs. The CDR3 sequence is CASSPPDRGYEQYF. The CDR3 DNA reads as TGCGCCAGCAGCCCCCCGGACAGGGGGTACGAGCAGTACTTC.